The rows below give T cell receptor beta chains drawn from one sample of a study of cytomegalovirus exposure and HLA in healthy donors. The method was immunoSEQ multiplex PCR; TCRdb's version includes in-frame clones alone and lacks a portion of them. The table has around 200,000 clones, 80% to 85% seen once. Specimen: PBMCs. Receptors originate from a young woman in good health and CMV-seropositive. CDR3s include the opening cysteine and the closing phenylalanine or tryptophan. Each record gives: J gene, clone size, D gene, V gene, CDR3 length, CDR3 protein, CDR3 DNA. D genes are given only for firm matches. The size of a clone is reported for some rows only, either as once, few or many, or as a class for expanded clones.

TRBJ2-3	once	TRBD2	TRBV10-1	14	CASSELRTSGVQYF	TGCGCCAGCAGTGAACTTAGGACTAGCGGAGTGCAGTATTTT
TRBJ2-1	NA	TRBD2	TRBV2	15	CASYVLAGSYNEQFF	TGTGCCAGCTACGTACTAGCGGGATCCTACAATGAGCAGTTCTTC
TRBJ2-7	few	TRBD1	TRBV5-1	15	CASKVSGGIPHEQYF	TGCGCCAGCAAGGTCTCAGGGGGAATTCCCCACGAGCAGTACTTC
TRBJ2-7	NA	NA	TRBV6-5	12	CASSPGAYEQYF	TGTGCCAGCAGTCCCGGAGCCTACGAGCAGTACTTC
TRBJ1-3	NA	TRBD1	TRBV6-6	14	CASTPGQGAYTIYF	TGTGCCAGCACCCCGGGACAGGGGGCGTACACCATATATTTT
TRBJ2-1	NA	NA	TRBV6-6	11	CASSWAFEQFF	TGTGCCAGCAGTTGGGCGTTCGAGCAGTTCTTC
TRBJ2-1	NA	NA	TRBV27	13	CASRDTSSDEQFF	TGTGCCAGCAGGGATACTAGTTCAGACGAGCAGTTCTTC
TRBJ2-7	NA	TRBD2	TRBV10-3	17	CAISEPPGTSIGYEQYF	TGTGCCATCAGTGAGCCACCCGGGACTAGTATTGGCTACGAGCAGTACTTC
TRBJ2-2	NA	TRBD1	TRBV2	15	CAILKGAINTGELFF	TGTGCCATCCTAAAGGGGGCCATTAACACCGGGGAGCTGTTTTTT
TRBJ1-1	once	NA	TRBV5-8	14	CASSPKARGTEAFF	TGTGCCAGCAGCCCTAAGGCACGAGGCACTGAAGCTTTCTTT
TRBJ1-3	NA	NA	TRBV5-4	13	CASSRELGNTIYF	TGTGCCAGCAGCCGCGAACTCGGGAACACCATATATTTT
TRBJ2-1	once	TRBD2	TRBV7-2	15	CASSRTSASRNEQFF	TGTGCCAGCAGCCGAACTAGCGCGTCCAGAAATGAGCAGTTCTTC
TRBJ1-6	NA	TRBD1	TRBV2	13	CASSDQGDSPLHF	TGTGCCAGCAGTGACCAGGGGGATTCACCCCTCCACTTT
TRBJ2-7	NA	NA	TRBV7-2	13	CASSFGQQYEQYF	TGTGCCAGCAGCTTCGGACAGCAATACGAGCAGTACTTC
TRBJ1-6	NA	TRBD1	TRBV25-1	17	CASSDRGRTGGNSPLHF	TGTGCCAGCAGTGACCGTGGGAGGACAGGGGGCAATTCACCCCTCCACTTT
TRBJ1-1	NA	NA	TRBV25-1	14	CASSDPRVHTEAFF	TGTGCCAGCAGTGATCCGAGGGTCCACACTGAAGCTTTCTTT
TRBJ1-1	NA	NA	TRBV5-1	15	CASSLGVGQNTEAFF	TGCGCCAGCAGCTTAGGGGTGGGTCAGAACACTGAAGCTTTCTTT
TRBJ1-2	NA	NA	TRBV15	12	CATSRLTDRYTF	TGTGCCACCAGCCGTCTGACAGACCGCTACACCTTC
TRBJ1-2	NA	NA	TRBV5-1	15	CASSLGRQGLGGYTF	TGCGCCAGCAGCCTGGGCCGCCAGGGACTGGGGGGCTACACCTTC
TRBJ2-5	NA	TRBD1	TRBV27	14	CASSPTGSTETQYF	TGTGCCAGCAGTCCGACAGGGAGTACGGAGACCCAGTACTTC
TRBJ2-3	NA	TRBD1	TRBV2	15	CASSEREGGVDTQYF	TGTGCCAGCAGTGAAAGGGAAGGGGGCGTCGATACGCAGTATTTT
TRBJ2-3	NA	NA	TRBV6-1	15	CASSERWGQADTQYF	TGTGCCAGCAGTGAACGGTGGGGCCAAGCAGATACGCAGTATTTT
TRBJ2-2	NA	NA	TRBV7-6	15	CASSRGGSGTGELFF	TGTGCCAGCAGCAGGGGGGGAAGCGGCACCGGGGAGCTGTTTTTT
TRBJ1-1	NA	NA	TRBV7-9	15	CASSPRRGSSTEAFF	TGTGCCAGCAGCCCACGGAGGGGAAGCAGCACTGAAGCTTTCTTT
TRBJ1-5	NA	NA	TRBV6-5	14	CASTSRYSNQPQHF	TGTGCCAGCACGTCGAGGTATAGCAATCAGCCCCAGCATTTT
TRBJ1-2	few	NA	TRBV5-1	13	CASSLDREYGYTF	TGCGCCAGCAGCTTGGACAGGGAGTATGGCTACACCTTC
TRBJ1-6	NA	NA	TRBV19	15	CASTGESSYNSPLHF	TGTGCCAGTACCGGGGAAAGCTCCTATAATTCACCCCTCCACTTT
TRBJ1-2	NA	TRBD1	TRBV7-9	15	CASRGDRDFLYGYTF	TGTGCCAGCCGCGGGGACAGGGACTTCCTATATGGCTACACCTTC
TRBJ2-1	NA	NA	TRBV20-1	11	CSARADNEQFF	TGCAGTGCTAGAGCCGACAATGAGCAGTTCTTC
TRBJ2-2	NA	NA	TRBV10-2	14	CASGDNRNTGELFF	TGCGCCAGCGGGGACAACCGGAACACCGGGGAGCTGTTTTTT
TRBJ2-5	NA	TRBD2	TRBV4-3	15	CASSQVGTTSETQYF	TGCGCCAGCAGCCAAGTGGGGACTACTTCGGAGACCCAGTACTTC
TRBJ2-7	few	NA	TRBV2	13	CASTRGSTYEQYF	TGTGCCAGCACCCGAGGATCTACCTACGAGCAGTACTTC
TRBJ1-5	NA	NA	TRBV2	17	CASSRDNLFDSNQPQHF	TGTGCCAGCAGCCGGGACAATCTCTTTGATAGCAATCAGCCCCAGCATTTT
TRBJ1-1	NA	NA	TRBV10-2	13	CASGQAGNTEAFF	TGCGCCAGCGGTCAAGCGGGAAACACTGAAGCTTTCTTT
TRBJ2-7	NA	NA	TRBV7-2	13	CASSPRPSYEQYF	TGTGCCAGCAGCCCGCGGCCCTCCTACGAGCAGTACTTC
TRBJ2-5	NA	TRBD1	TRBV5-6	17	CASSFSWDRGTGETQYF	TGTGCCAGCAGCTTCTCATGGGACAGGGGTACGGGGGAGACCCAGTACTTC
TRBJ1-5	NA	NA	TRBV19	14	CASSQAGSNQPQHF	TGTGCCAGTAGTCAGGCAGGTAGCAATCAGCCCCAGCATTTT
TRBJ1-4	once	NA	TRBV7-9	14	CASSPRNSNEKLFF	TGTGCCAGCAGCCCGAGGAACTCAAATGAAAAACTGTTTTTT
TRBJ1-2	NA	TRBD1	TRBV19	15	CASSIQGAVNEGYTF	TGTGCCAGTAGTATACAGGGGGCCGTGAATGAAGGCTACACCTTC
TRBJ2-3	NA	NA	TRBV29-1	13	CSVDQGSTDTQYF	TGCAGCGTTGACCAGGGGAGCACAGATACGCAGTATTTT
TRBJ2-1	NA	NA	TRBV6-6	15	CASSYDGGLVNEQFF	TGTGCCAGCAGTTACGATGGAGGGTTGGTCAATGAGCAGTTCTTC
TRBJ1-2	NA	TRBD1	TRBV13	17	CASSFGQGALTNYGYTF	TGTGCCAGCAGCTTCGGACAGGGGGCGCTTACTAACTATGGCTACACCTTC
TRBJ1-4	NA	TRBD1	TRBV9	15	CASSVTGTGYEKLFF	TGTGCCAGCAGCGTGACCGGGACAGGGTATGAAAAACTGTTTTTT
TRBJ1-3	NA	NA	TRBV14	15	CASSHASSSGNTIYF	TGTGCCAGCAGCCATGCCTCCAGCTCTGGAAACACCATATATTTT
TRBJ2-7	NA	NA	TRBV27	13	CASSLNRIDEQYF	TGTGCCAGCAGTTTAAACAGAATCGACGAGCAGTACTTC
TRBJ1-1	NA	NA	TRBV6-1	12	CASRNRDTEAFF	TGTGCCAGCAGGAACAGGGATACTGAAGCTTTCTTT
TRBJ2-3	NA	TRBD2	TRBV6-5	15	CASTERGALTDTQYF	TGTGCCAGCACGGAGCGGGGGGCGCTCACAGATACGCAGTATTTT
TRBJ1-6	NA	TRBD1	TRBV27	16	CASSSDRGAHNSPLHF	TGTGCCAGCAGTTCGGACAGGGGCGCCCATAATTCACCCCTCCACTTT
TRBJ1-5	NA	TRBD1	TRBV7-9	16	CASSPVAGTGNQPQHF	TGTGCCAGCAGCCCCGTCGCCGGGACAGGCAATCAGCCCCAGCATTTT
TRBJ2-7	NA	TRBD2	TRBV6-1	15	CASSESLAGSYEQYF	TGTGCCAGCAGTGAGTCCCTAGCGGGGTCTTACGAGCAGTACTTC
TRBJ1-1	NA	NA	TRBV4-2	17	CASSQDSGGAGNTEAFF	TGTGCCAGCAGCCAAGATTCGGGGGGCGCAGGGAACACTGAAGCTTTCTTT
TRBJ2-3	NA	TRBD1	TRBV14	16	CASSHHRDRPTDTQYF	TGTGCCAGCAGCCATCACCGGGACAGGCCCACAGATACGCAGTATTTT
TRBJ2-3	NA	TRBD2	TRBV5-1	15	CASSKTSGVGDTQYF	TGCGCCAGCAGCAAGACTAGCGGGGTGGGAGATACGCAGTATTTT
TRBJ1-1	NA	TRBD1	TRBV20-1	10	CSAGDREAFF	TGCAGTGCTGGGGACAGAGAAGCTTTCTTT
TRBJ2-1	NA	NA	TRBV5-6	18	CASSFYFGGWTTSNEQFF	TGTGCCAGCAGCTTCTATTTTGGTGGCTGGACTACCTCGAATGAGCAGTTCTTC
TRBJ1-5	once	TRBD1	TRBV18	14	CASSRGQMNQPQHF	TGTGCCAGCTCACGGGGACAGATGAATCAGCCCCAGCATTTT
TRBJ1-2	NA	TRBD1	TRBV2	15	CASSDRDSAFYGYTF	TGTGCCAGCTCGGACAGGGACAGCGCTTTCTATGGCTACACCTTC
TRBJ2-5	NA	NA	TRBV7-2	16	CASSSQPAGYQETQYF	TGTGCCAGCAGCTCACAACCGGCGGGGTACCAAGAGACCCAGTACTTC
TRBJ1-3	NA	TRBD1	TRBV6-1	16	CASSDNRGWAGNTIYF	TGTGCCAGCAGTGACAACAGGGGATGGGCTGGAAACACCATATATTTT